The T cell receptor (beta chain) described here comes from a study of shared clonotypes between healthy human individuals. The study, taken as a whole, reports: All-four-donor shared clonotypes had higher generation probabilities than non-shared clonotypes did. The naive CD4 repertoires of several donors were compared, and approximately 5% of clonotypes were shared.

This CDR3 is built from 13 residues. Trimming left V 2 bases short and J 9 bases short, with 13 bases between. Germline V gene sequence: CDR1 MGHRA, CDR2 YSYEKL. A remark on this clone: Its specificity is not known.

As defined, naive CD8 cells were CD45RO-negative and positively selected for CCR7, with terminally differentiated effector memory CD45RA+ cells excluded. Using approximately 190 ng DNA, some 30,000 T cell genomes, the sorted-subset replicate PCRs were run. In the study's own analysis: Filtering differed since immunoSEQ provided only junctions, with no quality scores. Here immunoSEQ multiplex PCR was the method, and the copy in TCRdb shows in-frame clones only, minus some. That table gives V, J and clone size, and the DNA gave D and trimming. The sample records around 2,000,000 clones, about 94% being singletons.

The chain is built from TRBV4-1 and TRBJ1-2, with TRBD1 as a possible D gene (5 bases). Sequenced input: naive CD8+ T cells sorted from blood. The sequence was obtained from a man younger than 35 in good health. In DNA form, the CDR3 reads TGCGCCAGCAGCCAACCTTTACAGGAACGCTACACCTTC. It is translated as CASSQPLQERYTF.